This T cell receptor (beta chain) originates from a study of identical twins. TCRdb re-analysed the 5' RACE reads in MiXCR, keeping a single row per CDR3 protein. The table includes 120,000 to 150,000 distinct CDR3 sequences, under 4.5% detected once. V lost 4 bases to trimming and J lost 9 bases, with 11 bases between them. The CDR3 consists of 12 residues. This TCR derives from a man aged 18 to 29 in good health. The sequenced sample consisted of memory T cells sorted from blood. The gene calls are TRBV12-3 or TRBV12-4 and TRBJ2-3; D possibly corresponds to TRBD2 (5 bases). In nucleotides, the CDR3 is TGTGCCAGCAGTTGGACTGGGGAGACGCAGTATTTT. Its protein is CASSWTGETQYF.